This T cell receptor beta chain derives from a study of TIL therapy for anti-PD-1-resistant metastatic lung cancer. About the study: Median tumor PD-L1 proportion score was approximately 6.3%. Tumors carried a median 1.5 non-synonymous mutations per megabase. Regarding the study as a whole: Patients were highly selected, enriched for treatment-naive, never-smoker and oncogene-addicted cases.

Sequencing used immunoSEQ v3. Survey-level samples got about 2 million read pairs; deep-level samples got roughly 5-6 million. Sequencing was performed with immunoSEQ multiplex PCR; in TCRdb, only in-frame clones are kept and a portion is missing. This repertoire shows tens of thousands of clones, around 87% found once; its top ten account for 2.6%. Worth noting for this clone: As yet, its antigen is unknown.

The sample's time point: pre-treatment sample, taken before nivolumab and TIL therapy. Germline V gene sequence: CDR1 SGHAT, CDR2 FQNNGV. CDR3 length equals 15 residues. Between the trimmed V and J ends, which lost 1 base and 3 bases, there was a span of 10 bases. The TCR was taken from a person aged 25 to 85 with non-small cell lung cancer. V gene TRBV11-2 combines with J gene TRBJ1-3, with D possibly being TRBD1 (5 bases). The sample was blood, taken at baseline. CDR3 bases: TGTGCCAGCAGCTTAGTTCAGGGTTATGGAAACACCATATATTTT. Protein product: CASSLVQGYGNTIYF.